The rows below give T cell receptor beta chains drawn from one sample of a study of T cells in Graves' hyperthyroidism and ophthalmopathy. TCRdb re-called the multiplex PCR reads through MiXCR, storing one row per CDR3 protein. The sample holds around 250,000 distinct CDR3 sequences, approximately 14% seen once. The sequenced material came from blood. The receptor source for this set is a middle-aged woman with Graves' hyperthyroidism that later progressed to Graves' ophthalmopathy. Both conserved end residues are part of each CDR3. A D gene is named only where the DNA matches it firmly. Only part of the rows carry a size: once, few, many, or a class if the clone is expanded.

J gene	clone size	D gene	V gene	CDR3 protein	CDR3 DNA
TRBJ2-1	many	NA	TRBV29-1	CSVEGDEQFF	TGCAGCGTTGAGGGCGATGAGCAGTTCTTC
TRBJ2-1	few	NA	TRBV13	CASSLTGPLGPSEQFF	TGTGCCAGCAGCTTAACCGGGCCCTTGGGCCCCAGTGAGCAGTTCTTC
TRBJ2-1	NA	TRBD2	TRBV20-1	CSANKLANSYNEQVF	TGCAGTGCTAATAAACTAGCGAACTCCTACAATGAGCAGGTCTTC
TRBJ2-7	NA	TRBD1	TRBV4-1	CASSQGTGVEQYF	TGCGCCAGCAGCCAAGGGACAGGGGTCGAGCAGTACTTC
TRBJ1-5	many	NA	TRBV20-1	CSAREGLSQPQHF	TGCAGTGCTAGGGAGGGGCTAAGCCAGCCCCAGCATTTT
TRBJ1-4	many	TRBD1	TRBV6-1	CASSHHHGTGSNEKLFF	TGTGCCAGCAGTCACCATCACGGGACAGGCTCTAATGAAAAACTGTTTTTT
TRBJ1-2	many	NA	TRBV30	CAWRRGSYGYTF	TGTGCCTGGAGGAGGGGCTCCTATGGCTACACCTTC
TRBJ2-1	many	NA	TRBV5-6	CASSLHPLGVNEQFF	TGTGCCAGCAGCTTGCATCCCCTGGGAGTCAATGAGCAGTTCTTC
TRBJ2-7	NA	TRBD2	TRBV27	CASSSLIAGPYEQYF	TGTGCCAGCAGTTCACTCATAGCGGGACCCTACGAGCAGTACTTC
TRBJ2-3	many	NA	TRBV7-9	CASSLGRDTQYF	TGTGCCAGCAGCTTAGGAAGAGATACGCAGTATTTT
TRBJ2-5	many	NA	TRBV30	CAWSVLGGETQYF	TGTGCCTGGAGTGTATTGGGGGGTGAGACCCAGTACTTC
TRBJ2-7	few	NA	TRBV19	CASSFLGGDEQYF	TGTGCCAGTAGCTTTCTAGGGGGTGACGAGCAGTACTTC
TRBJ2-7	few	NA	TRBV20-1	CSAPVATSYEQYF	TGCAGTGCTCCGGTGGCTACCTCCTACGAGCAGTACTTC
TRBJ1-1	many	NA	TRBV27	CASSFSGGNTEAFF	TGTGCCAGCAGTTTTTCGGGGGGTAACACTGAAGCTTTCTTT
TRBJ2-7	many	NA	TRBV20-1	CSASHYRGGPSYEQYF	TGCAGTGCTAGCCACTACAGGGGAGGTCCTTCCTACGAGCAGTACTTC
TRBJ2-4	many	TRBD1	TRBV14	CASSPLQGVAKNIQYF	TGTGCCAGCAGCCCCCTACAGGGGGTAGCCAAAAACATTCAGTACTTC